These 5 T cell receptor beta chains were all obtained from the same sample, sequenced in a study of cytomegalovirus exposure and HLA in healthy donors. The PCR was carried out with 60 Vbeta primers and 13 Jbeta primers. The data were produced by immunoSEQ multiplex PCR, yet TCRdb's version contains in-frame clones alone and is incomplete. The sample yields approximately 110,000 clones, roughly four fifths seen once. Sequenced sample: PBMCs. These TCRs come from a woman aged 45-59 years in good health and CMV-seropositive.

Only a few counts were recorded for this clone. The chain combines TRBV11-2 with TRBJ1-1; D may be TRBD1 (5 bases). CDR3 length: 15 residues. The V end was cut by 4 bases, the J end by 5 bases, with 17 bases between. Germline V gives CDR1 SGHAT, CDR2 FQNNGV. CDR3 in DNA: TGTGCCAGCAGCTATAATGAAAGGGGAAGGACTGAAGCTTTCTTT. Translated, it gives CASSYNERGRTEAFF.

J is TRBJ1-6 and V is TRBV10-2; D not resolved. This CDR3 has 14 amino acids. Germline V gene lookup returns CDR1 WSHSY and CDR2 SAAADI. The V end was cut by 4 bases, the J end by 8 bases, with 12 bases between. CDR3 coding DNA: TGCGCCAGCAGTGCCCGGAGGCAAGATTCACCCCTCCACTTT. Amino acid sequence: CASSARRQDSPLHF.

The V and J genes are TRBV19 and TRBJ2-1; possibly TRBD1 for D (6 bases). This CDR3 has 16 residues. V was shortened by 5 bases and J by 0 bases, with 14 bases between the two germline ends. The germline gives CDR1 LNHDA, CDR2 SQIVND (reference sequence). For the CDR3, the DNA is TGTGCCAGTAGTGCACAGGGTTACCACTCCTACAATGAGCAGTTCTTC. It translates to CASSAQGYHSYNEQFF.

CDR3 nucleotide sequence: TGCGCCAGCAGCCAAGACTCCGGGACAGGGGTCGAGCAGTACTTC. Residues: CASSQDSGTGVEQYF. This chain uses TRBV4-3 with TRBJ2-7, with 10 bases identical to TRBD1. Trimming took 0 bases from V and 6 from J; bases not matched to a gene: 5. The CDR3 length is 15 residues. Germline V CDR1 and CDR2: LGHNA, YSLEER.

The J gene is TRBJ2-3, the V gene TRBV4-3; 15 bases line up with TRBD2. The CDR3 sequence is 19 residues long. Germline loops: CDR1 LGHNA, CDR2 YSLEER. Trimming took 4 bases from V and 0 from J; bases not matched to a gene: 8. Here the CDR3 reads CASSPRTSGGGRSTDTQYF. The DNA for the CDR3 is TGCGCCAGCAGCCCCCGGACTAGCGGGGGGGGAAGGAGCACAGATACGCAGTATTTT.